The source of this T cell receptor beta chain is a study of blood T cell repertoires in COVID-19. About the study: Whether acute or convalescent, the COVID-19 samples came from the United States, Italy and Spain. T cells, B-cell-depleted T cells, or PBMCs provided the cDNA or gDNA that served as material.

The CDR3 is 16 residues long. Per the germline V gene, CDR1 is SGHAT and CDR2 is FQNNGV. Trimming removed 4 bases from V and 3 bases from J; junction bases left unmatched: 5. Original processing notes: How many nucleated cells were present was estimated from reference gene primer amplification. The data were produced by immunoSEQ multiplex PCR, yet TCRdb's version contains in-frame clones alone and is incomplete. Clonal size and the V and J genes are those of that table, whereas D and trimming came from the DNA. The sample records over 200,000 clones, 70% to 90% being singletons. The chain employs TRBV11-2 and TRBJ2-7; 14 bases line up with TRBD2. This receptor was identified in a woman aged 35 to 49 who had recovered from COVID-19. The sample taken for sequencing was peripheral blood. The CDR3 bases are TGTGCCAGCAGCTCAGGGACTAGCGGGAGTAACTACGAGCAGTACGTC. Its protein is CASSSGTSGSNYEQYV.